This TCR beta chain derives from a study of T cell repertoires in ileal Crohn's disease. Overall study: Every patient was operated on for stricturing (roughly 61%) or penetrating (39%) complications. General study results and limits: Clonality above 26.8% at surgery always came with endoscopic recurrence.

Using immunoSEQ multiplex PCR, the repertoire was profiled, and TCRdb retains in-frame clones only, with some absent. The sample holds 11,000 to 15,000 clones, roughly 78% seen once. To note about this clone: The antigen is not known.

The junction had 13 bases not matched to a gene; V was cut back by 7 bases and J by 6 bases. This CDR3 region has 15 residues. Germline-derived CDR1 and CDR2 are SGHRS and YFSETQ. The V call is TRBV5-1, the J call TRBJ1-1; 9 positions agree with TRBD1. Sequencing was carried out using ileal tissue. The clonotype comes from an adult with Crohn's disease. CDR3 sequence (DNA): TGCGCCAGCGGGATTGGGGGACAGGGCTTATCTGAAGCTTTCTTT. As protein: CASGIGGQGLSEAFF.